One sample yielded the 11 T cell receptor beta chains listed below, sequenced in a study of cytomegalovirus exposure and HLA in healthy donors. Primers included in the PCR were 60 Vbeta and 13 Jbeta primers. TCRdb keeps only in-frame clones here, not all; method: immunoSEQ multiplex PCR. The sample has 150,000 to 200,000 clones; roughly 85% are singletons. The sequenced sample consisted of PBMCs. These receptors were collected from a man aged 35 to 55 in good health and CMV-seropositive.

This sequence joins TRBV7-9 and TRBJ2-1, with 11 bases that match TRBD2. Looked up from germline, CDR1 is SEHNR and CDR2 is FQNEAQ (reference sequence). With 6 bases clipped from V and 9 bases from J, the junction kept 10 bases outside the gene matches. CDR3 length: 15 residues. The CDR3 loop reads CASSSKLAGEGEQFF. The CDR3 DNA follows: TGTGCCAGCAGTTCCAAACTAGCGGGAGAAGGTGAGCAGTTCTTC.

The CDR3 DNA reads TGTGCCAGCAGTTCGAGTACAGACTACGAGCAGTACTTC. Translating gives CASSSSTDYEQYF. This chain links TRBV28 with TRBJ2-7; D unclear. Trimming cost V 4 bases and J 3 bases, with 10 bases left between them. CDR3 length: 13 residues. From germline, CDR1 is MDHEN and CDR2 SYDVKM. Full variable domain (outside the CDR3, taken from reference TRBV28 and TRBJ2-7): DVKVTQSSRYLVKRTGEKVFLECVQDMDHENMFWYRQDPGLGLRLIYFSYDVKMKEKGDIPEGYSVSREKKERFSLILESASTNQTSMYLCASSSSTDYEQYFGPGTRLTVT.

The chain links TRBV5-6 to TRBJ2-5, with D perhaps TRBD1 (6 bases). The CDR3 runs 14 residues. Germline lookup yields CDR1 SGHDT and CDR2 YYEEEE. The ends were cut back, 5 bases at V and 4 bases at J, with 15 bases in the middle. DNA for the CDR3: TGTGCCAGCAGAACGACAGGAAATCCAGAGACCCAGTACTTC. It is translated as CASRTTGNPETQYF.

CDR3 nucleotide sequence: TGTGCCATCCCAGCTAGAAGTGAATACGAGCAGTACTTC. Protein sequence: CAIPARSEYEQYF. The rearrangement links TRBV27 to TRBJ2-7; D not certain. V shed 10 bases and J shed 4 bases, with 17 bases lying between them. The length of the CDR3 is 13 residues. Germline V gene lookup returns CDR1 MNHEY and CDR2 SMNVEV (reference sequence).

V and J are TRBV18 and TRBJ1-2, with 12 bases fitting TRBD1. V dropped 3 bases and J dropped 2; count of bases not matched to a gene: 4. From germline, CDR1 is KGHSH and CDR2 LQKENI. This CDR3 has 16 amino acids. The CDR3 nucleotides are TGTGCCAGCTCACCGGCAGGGACAGGGGGCAACTATGGCTACACCTTC. This gives the protein CASSPAGTGGNYGYTF.

The rearrangement links TRBV4-2 to TRBJ1-1; no clear D gene. This CDR3 contains 15 residues. Germline assignment: CDR1 LGHNA and CDR2 YNFKEQ. Between the trimmed V and J ends, which lost 1 base and 6 bases, there was a span of 15 bases. The CDR3 sequence is CASSQVGQEGAEAFF. CDR3 nucleotides: TGTGCCAGCAGCCAAGTTGGCCAGGAGGGCGCTGAAGCTTTCTTT.

V is TRBV7-3 and J is TRBJ2-2, with 7 bases matching TRBD2. CDR1 is SGHTA, CDR2 FQGTGA, per germline. There are 16 residues in the CDR3. The junction had 6 bases not matched to a gene; V was cut back by 5 bases and J by 0 bases. CDR3 sequence: CASSHNGGSNTGELFF. CDR3 coding DNA: TGTGCCAGCAGCCACAACGGGGGGTCGAACACCGGGGAGCTGTTTTTT.

The chain employs TRBV2 and TRBJ2-3; maybe TRBD1 (5 bases). V lost 1 base and J lost 0, with 8 bases in between. The CDR3 sequence is 15 residues long. Germline V gives CDR1 SNHLY, CDR2 FYNNEI. CDR3 protein: CASSEDRLSTDTQYF. CDR3 bases: TGTGCCAGCAGTGAAGACAGGCTTAGCACAGATACGCAGTATTTT.

The V call is TRBV5-1, the J call TRBJ2-5; tentative D call: TRBD1 (6 bases). Per germline, CDR1 SGHRS and CDR2 YFSETQ. V lost 4 bases, J lost 4 bases, and 11 bases lay in between. This CDR3 spans 13 amino acids. The CDR3 DNA is TGCGCCAGCAGCCCTTCACAGGGAGAGACCCAGTACTTC. Residues: CASSPSQGETQYF.

The genes are TRBV7-8 and TRBJ2-3; 12 positions match TRBD2. The length of the CDR3 is 12 residues. CDR1 and CDR2 (germline): SGHVS, FQNEAQ. Here the CDR3 reads CGTSGNTDTQYF. The CDR3 DNA reads as TGTGGGACTAGCGGGAACACAGATACGCAGTATTTT. Full variable domain (rest looked up from reference TRBV7-8 and TRBJ2-3): GAGVSQSPRYKVAKRGQDVALRCDPISGHVSLFWYQQALGQGPEFLTYFQNEAQLDKSGLPSDRFFAERPEGSVSTLKIQRTQQEDSAVYLCGTSGNTDTQYFGPGTRLTVL.

In this sample, this clone turned up a few times. The J gene is TRBJ2-7, the V gene TRBV28; the D gene is possibly TRBD2 (5 bases). CDR3 length: 11 amino acids. Germline CDR1 reads MDHEN; CDR2 reads SYDVKM. The germline V and J ends were trimmed by 6 bases and 7 bases, with 10 bases remaining between them. CDR3 sequence: CASRLSGEQYF. The CDR3 DNA follows: TGTGCCAGCAGACTTTCGGGGGAGCAGTACTTC. Using reference TRBV28 and TRBJ2-7 for the parts outside the CDR3, the full variable domain is DVKVTQSSRYLVKRTGEKVFLECVQDMDHENMFWYRQDPGLGLRLIYFSYDVKMKEKGDIPEGYSVSREKKERFSLILESASTNQTSMYLCASRLSGEQYFGPGTRLTVT.